These 25 T cell receptor beta chains were all obtained from the same sample, sequenced in a study of identifying expanded T cells in peripheral blood. The table came from immunoSEQ multiplex PCR; TCRdb's copy has only in-frame clones and leaves some out. The sample has 75,000 to 100,000 clones; about 89% are singletons. Source material: blood. These receptors were obtained from a person aged 18 to 70 in good health.

This clone was seen more than once but under ten times. The rearrangement links TRBV4-3 to TRBJ1-5, with D tentatively TRBD1 (5 bases). The germline V and J ends were trimmed by 4 bases and 5 bases, with 9 bases remaining between them. This CDR3 is built from 13 residues. The germline gives CDR1 LGHNA, CDR2 YSLEER. This CDR3 is CASSPGSDQPQHF. The CDR3 nucleotides read TGCGCCAGCAGCCCAGGGTCCGATCAGCCCCAGCATTTT.

The chain recombines TRBV5-1 with TRBJ2-4; no firm D call. The germline V gene has CDR1 SGHRS and CDR2 YFSETQ. The CDR3 totals 15 residues. The V and J ends lost 4 bases and 0 bases respectively, with 11 bases between them. In DNA form, the CDR3 reads TGCGCCAGCAGCCTTTCGGACCTAGCCAAAAACATTCAGTACTTC. Its translation is CASSLSDLAKNIQYF.

V is TRBV5-1 and J is TRBJ2-2; maybe TRBD2 (5 bases). This CDR3 contains 16 residues. Germline lookup yields CDR1 SGHRS and CDR2 YFSETQ. V lost 0 bases to trimming and J lost 2 bases, with 11 bases between them. The CDR3 region has the DNA TGCGCCAGCAGCTTGGGTAGCCTAGCAAACACCGGGGAGCTGTTTTTT. It is translated as CASSLGSLANTGELFF.

The gene calls are TRBV4-2 and TRBJ2-7; a weak D match, TRBD1 (7 bases). V was trimmed by 6 bases and J by 3 bases, leaving 15 bases between them. The germline gives CDR1 LGHNA, CDR2 YNFKEQ. The CDR3 length is 14 residues. CDR3 residues: CASSSGQAIYEQYF. In DNA form, the CDR3 reads TGTGCCAGCAGTAGCGGACAGGCAATCTACGAGCAGTACTTC.

The chain combines TRBV19 with TRBJ1-1, with 7 bases lining up with TRBD1. Trimming removed 2 bases from V and 1 base from J; junction bases left unmatched: 7. This CDR3 is 16 amino acids long. The germline gives CDR1 LNHDA, CDR2 SQIVND (reference sequence). CDR3 in DNA: TGTGCCAGTAGTATACCCCTCTACAGGGGGAACACTGAAGCTTTCTTT. The encoded protein is CASSIPLYRGNTEAFF. Complete variable domain (other parts from reference TRBV19 and TRBJ1-1): DGGITQSPKYLFRKEGQNVTLSCEQNLNHDAMYWYRQDPGQGLRLIYYSQIVNDFQKGDIAEGYSVSREKKESFPLTVTSAQKNPTAFYLCASSIPLYRGNTEAFFGQGTRLTVV.

V usage is TRBV6-5 and J usage is TRBJ2-4, with 7 bases aligning to TRBD1. Germline V lookup: CDR1 MNHEY, CDR2 SVGAGI. V dropped 6 bases and J dropped 1; count of bases not matched to a gene: 0. The CDR3 totals 13 residues. CDR3 protein: CASRDRAKNIQYF. CDR3 sequence (DNA): TGTGCCAGCAGGGACAGGGCCAAAAACATTCAGTACTTC.

The chain recombines TRBV7-3 with TRBJ2-2; D could derive from TRBD1 or TRBD2 (5 bases each). Germline CDR1 and CDR2: SGHTA and FQGTGA. The CDR3 spans 15 residues. V was shortened by 2 bases and J by 3 bases, with 10 bases between the two germline ends. CDR3 residues: CASSLRGGDTGELFF. CDR3 nucleotides: TGTGCCAGCAGCTTACGGGGCGGCGACACCGGGGAGCTGTTTTTT.

The chain has TRBV7-2 and TRBJ1-5; D ambiguous. The CDR3 loop spans 13 amino acids. The V end lost 6 bases, the J end lost 9 bases, and 15 bases lay between the germline ends. CDR1 SGHTA and CDR2 FQGNSA come from the germline V gene. The CDR3 region has the DNA TGTGCCAGCAGTCTTGACCGGGTCCCGCCCCAGCATTTT. Translation gives CASSLDRVPPQHF.

The chain has TRBV7-2 and TRBJ1-1; TRBD1 agrees at 11 bases. This CDR3 has 18 amino acids. The V gene's germline CDR1 is SGHTA and CDR2 FQGNSA. The V and J ends lost 2 bases and 3 bases, in that order; junction bases with no gene match: 11. CDR3 sequence reads: CASSLRDRGNFKDTEAFF. The CDR3 bases are TGTGCCAGCAGCTTAAGGGACAGGGGGAATTTTAAGGACACTGAAGCTTTCTTT. Complete variable domain (other parts from reference TRBV7-2 and TRBJ1-1): GAGVSQSPSNKVTEKGKDVELRCDPISGHTALYWYRQSLGQGLEFLIYFQGNSAPDKSGLPSDRFSAERTGGSVSTLTIQRTQQEDSAVYLCASSLRDRGNFKDTEAFFGQGTRLTVV.

This chain connects TRBV15 to TRBJ2-7, with 13 positions matching TRBD2. Germline-derived CDR1 and CDR2 are LNHNV and YYDKDF (reference sequence). After removal of 5 bases from V and 3 bases from J, the junction contained 4 bases not matched to a gene. CDR3 size: 15 residues. The CDR3 protein is CATSEGLAGIYEQYF. Written as DNA, the CDR3 is TGTGCCACCAGCGAGGGACTAGCGGGAATCTACGAGCAGTACTTC.

The CDR3 sequence is CATSRGLVQETQYF. In DNA, the CDR3 is TGTGCCACCAGCAGAGGACTAGTTCAAGAGACCCAGTACTTC. V usage is TRBV15 and J usage is TRBJ2-5; possibly TRBD2 for D (6 bases). V lost 1 base, J lost 2 bases, and 8 bases lay in between. CDR1 and CDR2 from the germline V gene are LNHNV and YYDKDF (reference sequence). The length of the CDR3 is 14 residues. The full variable domain, its missing parts supplied by reference TRBV15 and TRBJ2-5, is DAMVIQNPRYQVTQFGKPVTLSCSQTLNHNVMYWYQQKSSQAPKLLFHYYDKDFNNEADTPDNFQSRRPNTSFCFLDIRSPGLGDTAMYLCATSRGLVQETQYFGPGTRLLVL.

The V and J genes are TRBV2 and TRBJ1-1; tentatively, D is TRBD1 (5 bases). Trimming stripped 4 bases from V and 6 bases from J, with 12 bases between. Germline CDR1 is SNHLY and CDR2 is FYNNEI. The CDR3 loop spans 13 amino acids. The CDR3 DNA follows: TGTGCCAGCAGTGTCCAGGGTACGCCTGAAGCTTTCTTT. It encodes CASSVQGTPEAFF. The full variable domain, rest sourced from reference TRBV2 and TRBJ1-1, is EPEVTQTPSHQVTQMGQEVILRCVPISNHLYFYWYRQILGQKVEFLVSFYNNEISEKSEIFDDQFSVERPDGSNFTLKIRSTKLEDSAMYFCASSVQGTPEAFFGQGTRLTVV.

The rearrangement uses TRBV4-1 and TRBJ2-3, with D unclear. Trimming stripped 3 bases from V and 3 bases from J, with 16 bases between. This CDR3 is 16 amino acids long. Germline V lookup: CDR1 MGHRA, CDR2 YSYEKL. The CDR3 sequence is CASSHPSGAGTDTQYF. The CDR3 coding sequence is TGCGCCAGCAGCCATCCCTCCGGTGCCGGGACAGATACGCAGTATTTT.

This clone was recorded a few times. The same CDR3 is also encoded by other DNA sequences in this sample. This chain links TRBV5-1 with TRBJ1-2; TRBD1 is a possible D gene (6 bases). This CDR3 is built from 13 residues. V lost 1 base and J 3 bases, leaving 7 bases between the germline ends. Germline V gene lookup returns CDR1 SGHRS and CDR2 YFSETQ. The CDR3 is CASSLRTDYGYTF. In DNA, the CDR3 is TGCGCCAGCAGCTTGAGGACAGACTATGGCTACACCTTC. Supplemented by reference TRBV5-1 and TRBJ1-2, the full variable domain reads KAGVTQTPRYLIKTRGQQVTLSCSPISGHRSVSWYQQTPGQGLQFLFEYFSETQRNKGNFPGRFSGRQFSNSRSEMNVSTLELGDSALYLCASSLRTDYGYTFGSGTRLTVV.

The chain uses TRBV28 and TRBJ2-5, with 7 bases lining up with TRBD1. Losses at the gene ends were 2 bases for V and 2 bases for J; bases not matched to a gene: 2. Germline CDR1 reads MDHEN; CDR2 reads SYDVKM. The CDR3 sequence is 14 residues long. The CDR3 sequence is CASSLGGQQETQYF. CDR3 sequence (DNA): TGTGCCAGCAGTTTAGGGGGACAGCAAGAGACCCAGTACTTC.

The chain uses TRBV19 and TRBJ1-1; D gene uncertain. This CDR3 has 8 amino acids. In germline, CDR1 is LNHDA, CDR2 SQIVND (reference sequence). The CDR3 coding sequence is TGTGCTAAATATGAAGCTTTCTTT. This gives the protein CAKYEAFF. The variable domain in full, completed from reference TRBV19 and TRBJ1-1, reads DGGITQSPKYLFRKEGQNVTLSCEQNLNHDAMYWYRQDPGQGLRLIYYSQIVNDFQKGDIAEGYSVSREKKESFPLTVTSAQKNPTAFYLCAKYEAFFGQGTRLTVV.

The V gene is TRBV5-1, the J gene TRBJ2-5; 10 bases are a match to TRBD2. Germline V gives CDR1 SGHRS, CDR2 YFSETQ. The CDR3 is 15 amino acids. V shed 7 bases and J 2 bases; nucleotides not matched to a gene: 8. In DNA, the CDR3 is TGCGCCAGCCGAGCGGGGGGGCTTCCGCAAGAGACCCAGTACTTC. Its protein product is CASRAGGLPQETQYF.

Here the CDR3 reads CASSLRTGDYEQFF. The CDR3 region has the DNA TGTGCCAGCAGCTTGCGGACAGGGGATTATGAGCAGTTCTTC. The chain is built from TRBV5-5 and TRBJ2-1, with 9 bases matching TRBD1. The CDR3 consists of 14 residues. The V and J ends lost 1 base and 8 bases, in that order; junction bases with no gene match: 4. In germline, CDR1 is SGHKS, CDR2 YYEKEE (reference sequence). Complete variable domain (other parts from reference TRBV5-5 and TRBJ2-1): DAGVTQSPTHLIKTRGQQVTLRCSPISGHKSVSWYQQVLGQGPQFIFQYYEKEERGRGNFPDRFSARQFPNYSSELNVNALLLGDSALYLCASSLRTGDYEQFFGPGTRLTVL.

The chain carries TRBV10-3 and TRBJ1-1, with TRBD1 as a possible D gene (5 bases). The length of the CDR3 is 15 residues. Germline CDR1 and CDR2: ENHRY and SYGVKD. The ends were cut back, 3 bases at V and 0 bases at J, with 11 bases in the middle. For the CDR3, the DNA is TGTGCCATCAGTGACGGGACTGATCTGAACACTGAAGCTTTCTTT. Amino acids: CAISDGTDLNTEAFF.

V and J are TRBV5-8 and TRBJ2-1; 9 bases are a match to TRBD1. Trimming cost V 4 bases and J 4 bases; bases outside gene matches: 6. CDR1 and CDR2 (germline): SGHTS, YDEGEE. This CDR3 contains 15 residues. The CDR3 loop is CASSGRDRVYNEQFF. The CDR3 region has the DNA TGTGCCAGCAGCGGCCGGGACAGGGTGTACAATGAGCAGTTCTTC.

The genes are TRBV6-5 and TRBJ2-7, with 9 positions matching TRBD1. The CDR3 spans 14 residues. Germline V gene lookup returns CDR1 MNHEY and CDR2 SVGAGI. V shed 6 bases and J 3 bases; nucleotides not matched to a gene: 6. The CDR3 region is CASRSTGGIYEQYF. In DNA, the CDR3 is TGTGCCAGCAGGTCCACAGGGGGCATCTACGAGCAGTACTTC.

The gene calls are TRBV14 and TRBJ1-2; a weak D match, TRBD1 (5 bases). In germline, CDR1 is SGHDN, CDR2 FVKESK. The CDR3 extends over 14 amino acids. V gave up 1 base and J gave up 8 bases, with 14 bases separating them. The CDR3: CASSQVGAGWGYTF. CDR3 nucleotides: TGTGCCAGCAGCCAAGTAGGCGCAGGGTGGGGCTACACCTTC.

This chain links TRBV2 with TRBJ1-3; D call uncertain. The CDR3 runs 13 residues. V was shortened by 4 bases and J by 4 bases, with 8 bases between the two germline ends. Looked up from germline, CDR1 is SNHLY and CDR2 is FYNNEI. CDR3 sequence: CASSAGRGNTIYF. Written as DNA, the CDR3 is TGTGCCAGCAGTGCCGGACGGGGAAACACCATATATTTT.

The rearrangement links TRBV6-5 to TRBJ2-1, with D maybe TRBD2 (6 bases). Per the germline V gene, CDR1 is MNHEY and CDR2 is SVGAGI. This CDR3 has 16 residues. V gave up 2 bases and J gave up 4 bases, with 15 bases separating them. DNA of the CDR3: TGTGCCAGCAGTTACGGCGCCGGACTACCTTACAATGAGCAGTTCTTC. It yields the protein CASSYGAGLPYNEQFF.

The chain joins TRBV7-2 to TRBJ2-7; D is possibly TRBD1 (6 bases). The germline gives CDR1 SGHTA, CDR2 FQGNSA. Trimming stripped 4 bases from V and 3 bases from J, with 16 bases between. CDR3 length: 15 amino acids. The CDR3 region is CASSSRQVSSYEQYF. As DNA, the CDR3 is TGTGCCAGCAGCTCTCGACAGGTTAGCAGCTACGAGCAGTACTTC.